The T cell receptor beta chain under discussion was sequenced for a study of graft-versus-host responses after intestinal transplantation. Germline values: CDR1 KGHSH, CDR2 LQKENI. Trimming took 2 bases from V and 0 from J; bases not matched to a gene: 12. The length of the CDR3 is 19 residues. Points from the study as a whole: Detected in recipient marrow were GvH clones, some of which were first observed in ileum or blood.

Notes on this clone: Its antigen is unidentified. The same CDR3 also results from other DNA sequences found in this sample.

Sequencing was performed with immunoSEQ multiplex PCR; in TCRdb, only in-frame clones are kept and a portion is missing. The data hold about 20,000 clones, with around nine tenths observed a single time. The starting material was bone marrow, obtained roughly 130 days after transplant. The chain uses TRBV18 and TRBJ1-1, with 10 bases matching TRBD1. This TCR was recovered from a human patient who received an intestinal transplant, so some T cells may come from the graft donor. The CDR3 sequence is CASSPLYGQGGFMNTEAFF. The DNA for the CDR3 is TGTGCCAGCTCACCATTGTACGGACAGGGGGGTTTCATGAACACTGAAGCTTTCTTT.